One and the same sample provided the 7 T cell receptor beta chains below, sequenced in a study of Graves' ophthalmopathy and Graves' hyperthyroidism. The TCR beta CDR3 regions underwent amplification from RNA transcripts. Second-round multiplex PCR followed a first-round RT-PCR using HTBI primers. TCRdb reprocessed the multiplex PCR reads via MiXCR and lists one record per CDR3 protein. The sample carries roughly 480,000 distinct CDR3 sequences, approximately 15% recorded once. The sequenced sample consisted of blood. The source of these receptors is a woman in her twenties or thirties with Graves' ophthalmopathy.

This clonotype appeared many times. The CDR3 protein is CASSFNLGETQYF. In DNA form, the CDR3 reads TGCGCCAGCAGCTTTAACCTTGGAGAGACCCAGTACTTC. The chain uses TRBV5-1 and TRBJ2-5, with D uncertain. Between the trimmed V and J ends, which lost 2 bases and 4 bases, there was a span of 9 bases. Germline CDR1 SGHRS, CDR2 YFSETQ. The length of the CDR3 is 13 residues.

The sample holds many counts of this clonotype. The CDR3: CASSGAGRLAGNYEQYF. CDR3 coding DNA: TGTGCCAGCAGCGGGGCGGGCCGACTAGCGGGGAACTACGAGCAGTACTTC. The J gene is TRBJ2-7, the V gene TRBV6-4; TRBD2 matches 11 bases. Looked up from germline, CDR1 is MRHNA and CDR2 is SNTAGT. The junction had 13 bases not matched to a gene; V was cut back by 6 bases and J by 3 bases. This CDR3 region has 17 residues.

This clonotype was counted at least ten times. The chain recombines TRBV6-1 with TRBJ1-1; a possible D gene is TRBD1 (6 bases). Germline CDR1 is MNHNS and CDR2 is SASEGT. The length of the CDR3 is 13 residues. The V and J ends lost 10 bases and 1 base respectively, with 13 bases between them. CDR3 region: CAIIRDKNTEAFF. The CDR3, as DNA: TGTGCCATCATCCGGGACAAGAACACTGAAGCTTTCTTT.

In this sample, this clonotype turned up many times. The rearrangement links TRBV29-1 to TRBJ2-5; possibly TRBD2 for D (5 bases). Germline assignment: CDR1 SQVTM and CDR2 ANQGSEA. This CDR3 comprises 13 residues. Between the trimmed V and J ends, which lost 3 bases and 5 bases, there was a span of 13 bases. The CDR3 is CSVDPGFKETQYF. In nucleotides, the CDR3 is TGCAGCGTTGACCCGGGGTTCAAGGAGACCCAGTACTTC. Complete variable domain (other parts from reference TRBV29-1 and TRBJ2-5): SAVISQKPSRDICQRGTSLTIQCQVDSQVTMMFWYRQQPGQSLTLIATANQGSEATYESGFVIDKFPISRPNLTFSTLTVSNMSPEDSSIYLCSVDPGFKETQYFGPGTRLLVL.

There are many counts of this clonotype. The rearrangement joins TRBV12-3 or TRBV12-4 to TRBJ2-7, with D possibly matching TRBD1 (5 bases). The CDR3 length is 13 residues. Between the trimmed V and J ends, which lost 3 bases and 4 bases, there was a span of 10 bases. The CDR3 nucleotides read TGTGCCAGCAGTTTTCACCAGGGTTACGAGCAGTACTTC. It codes for CASSFHQGYEQYF.

The chain employs TRBV20-1 and TRBJ2-7; 10 bases line up with TRBD2. Germline values: CDR1 DFQATT, CDR2 SNEGSKA (reference sequence). Trimming removed 3 bases from V and 9 bases from J; junction bases left unmatched: 14. The CDR3 consists of 15 residues. The CDR3 DNA sequence: TGCAGTGCTAGTAAGAAGATGGGACTAGCGACGCGGCAGTACGTC. It yields the protein CSASKKMGLATRQYV.

This clonotype appeared many times. V is TRBV6-1 and J is TRBJ1-2; tentative D call: TRBD1 (5 bases). There are 15 residues in the CDR3. Per the germline V gene, CDR1 is MNHNS and CDR2 is SASEGT. V shed 7 bases and J shed 8 bases, with 23 bases lying between them. The DNA of the CDR3 is TGTGCCAGCACCTCATTACTGGGGCAGGCTAACGGCTACACCTTC. Translated, it gives CASTSLLGQANGYTF.